These T cell receptor beta chains were read from a single sample in a study of T cells in Graves' hyperthyroidism and ophthalmopathy. From the multiplex PCR reads, TCRdb called clonotypes with MiXCR, one entry per CDR3 protein. This table holds fewer than 800,000 distinct CDR3 sequences, over 15% found once. Sequenced: blood. Receptors were obtained from a man between 18 and 29 years old with Graves' hyperthyroidism. Both conserved end residues are part of each CDR3. A D gene is named only where the DNA matches it firmly. Part of the rows lack a size; the others show once, few, many or a class for expanded clones.

TRBJ2-1 | few | . | TRBV7-3 | TGTGCCAGCAGCTTATTGGGGCCTGACAATGAGCGGTTCTTC | CASSLLGPDNERFF
TRBJ2-5 | many | . | TRBV20-1 | TGCAGTGCTAGAGATTGGGGGGCAGGAGAGACCCAGTACTTC | CSARDWGAGETQYF
TRBJ1-5 | . | TRBD1 | TRBV13 | TGTACCAGCAGCTGGTCAGGGGGCGGGCAGCCCCAGCATTTT | CTSSWSGGGQPQHF
TRBJ2-7 | . | TRBD1 | TRBV5-1 | TGCGCCAGCAGCCCGCGTGGGACAGGGGTCCCCCGAGAGCAGTACTTC | CASSPRGTGVPREQYF
TRBJ1-5 | many | . | TRBV2 | TGTGCCAGCAGTGCTAGGCAGCGTAGCAATCAGCCCCAGCATTTT | CASSARQRSNQPQHF
TRBJ1-1 | . | . | TRBV5-6 | TGTGCCAGCAGACGGGGGGCTAGGGGAGCTGAAGCTTTCTTT | CASRRGARGAEAFF
TRBJ2-1 | many | TRBD2 | TRBV28 | TGTGCCAGCAGTCCCCCGGGACTAGCGGCCAATGAGCAGTTCTTC | CASSPPGLAANEQFF
TRBJ2-7 | few | . | TRBV6-1 | TGTGCCAGCAGTGAAGAGGGGGGCTCCTACAATGAGCAGTACTTC | CASSEEGGSYNEQYF
TRBJ1-1 | many | . | TRBV28 | TGTGCCAGCAGTTTCGGGGCGGGGAACACTGAAGCTTTCTTT | CASSFGAGNTEAFF
TRBJ2-3 | few | . | TRBV12-3/TRBV12-4 | TGTGCCAGCAGTTGGTTTGGGGTAGGGATTCCAGATACGCAGTATTTT | CASSWFGVGIPDTQYF
TRBJ2-7 | many | . | TRBV7-9 | TGTGCCAGCAGCCTCGACAGTCACGAGCAGTACTTC | CASSLDSHEQYF
TRBJ2-6 | few | TRBD1 | TRBV6-1 | TGTGCCAGCATTCTAAAACCCCGGGACAGCCCCGGAGTTGGGGCCAACGTCCTGACTTTC | CASILKPRDSPGVGANVLTF
TRBJ2-5 | . | TRBD2 | TRBV7-9 | TGTGCCAGCAGCTTTAGGGGACTAGCGGGAAGTCGAGAGACCCAGTACTTC | CASSFRGLAGSRETQYF
TRBJ2-3 | . | TRBD2 | TRBV20-1 | TGCAGTGCTAGAGATCCGTTTCGACTAGCGGGAGCGAGGGGGACCACAGATACGCAGTATTTT | CSARDPFRLAGARGTTDTQYF
TRBJ1-5 | . | . | TRBV6-2/TRBV6-3 | TGTGCCAGCAGCGCCCGGGGGGTTAGTAGCAATCAGCCCCAGCATTTT | CASSARGVSSNQPQHF
TRBJ2-1 | few | . | TRBV7-9 | TGTGCCAGCAGGGTGCTAGGCAATGAGCAGTTCTTC | CASRVLGNEQFF
TRBJ1-1 | many | TRBD1 | TRBV4-2 | TGTGCCAGCAGCCATACAGGGGGCCAAACTGAAGCTTTCTTT | CASSHTGGQTEAFF
TRBJ2-5 | . | TRBD2 | TRBV3-1 | TGTGCCAGCAGCCAAGGGACTAGCGGTCCCCCGGTTGGGTACTTC | CASSQGTSGPPVGYF
TRBJ1-4 | . | . | TRBV9 | TGTGCCAGCAGCGTAGGGGCAGGAACCAGTGAAAAACTGTTTTTT | CASSVGAGTSEKLFF
TRBJ2-1 | many | TRBD1 | TRBV3-1 | TGTGCCAGCAGCAAAAGGGGGCAGGAGGATGTGAGAAATGAGCAGTTCTTC | CASSKRGQEDVRNEQFF
TRBJ2-2 | few | . | TRBV5-1 | TGCGCCAGCAGCCCCGAATCCATGCGCGGGGAGCTGTTTTTT | CASSPESMRGELFF
TRBJ1-6 | few | TRBD1 | TRBV7-2 | TGTGCCAGCAGCCCCAGCGGGACAGGGCCTTTTAATTCACCCCTCCACTTT | CASSPSGTGPFNSPLHF
TRBJ1-1 | many | . | TRBV7-8 | TGTGCCAGCAGCGTACAGACGAACACTGAAGCTTTCTTT | CASSVQTNTEAFF
TRBJ2-2 | few | . | TRBV7-9 | TGTGCCAATGGAGGAGGGGCCACCGGGGAGCTGTTTTTT | CANGGGATGELFF
TRBJ2-3 | . | . | TRBV12-3/TRBV12-4 | TGTGCCAGCAGCCCCCCCTGGTTGGGCCCATCCGCAGATACGCAGTATTTT | CASSPPWLGPSADTQYF
TRBJ2-5 | few | . | TRBV29-1 | TGCAGCGTTGTGGGGGCCCTACTCCAAGAGACCCAGTACTTC | CSVVGALLQETQYF
TRBJ2-3 | many | . | TRBV24-1 | TGTGCCACCAGTGATTTGCACCCCCCCGGCCGGGCTTCTACTAGCACAGATACGCAGTATTTT | CATSDLHPPGRASTSTDTQYF
TRBJ2-1 | . | . | TRBV20-1 | TGCAGCTTCTTGGACGAAAGCTCCTACAATGAGCAGTTCTTC | CSFLDESSYNEQFF
TRBJ1-1 | few | . | TRBV24-1 | TGTGCCACCAGGTCCAGGGAGGGGGTGAACACTGAAGCTTTCTTT | CATRSREGVNTEAFF
TRBJ2-3 | many | TRBD1 | TRBV2 | TGTGCCAGCGGGGACAGGGACCTCAGTGATACGCAGTATTTT | CASGDRDLSDTQYF
TRBJ2-6 | . | . | TRBV20-1 | TGCAGTGCTCAAACCGGGACCCAGAGCTCCTCTGGGGCCAACGTCCTGACTTTC | CSAQTGTQSSSGANVLTF
TRBJ2-7 | many | . | TRBV7-8 | TGTGCCAGCAGCTTAGGGGTTGGAGACGAGCAGTACTTC | CASSLGVGDEQYF
TRBJ2-3 | many | . | TRBV5-1 | TGCGCCAGCAGCTTGGTTGAGGGAAGGATAGATACGCAGTATTTT | CASSLVEGRIDTQYF
TRBJ1-4 | many | . | TRBV28 | TGTGCCAGCACCCCCGGGGGCGGTGAAAAACTGTTTTTT | CASTPGGGEKLFF
TRBJ2-3 | many | . | TRBV18 | TGTGCCAGCTCACCAGGTTCCGGTACAGATACGCAGTATTTT | CASSPGSGTDTQYF
TRBJ2-7 | many | TRBD1 | TRBV27 | TGTGCCAGCAGTCAATCCGGGGACAGGGTTTACGAGCAGTACTTC | CASSQSGDRVYEQYF
TRBJ2-3 | . | TRBD2 | TRBV30 | TGTGCCTGGAGGCCCCTAGCGGGAGGTTCCACGCAGTATTTT | CAWRPLAGGSTQYF
TRBJ2-3 | many | TRBD2 | TRBV11-2 | TGTGCCAGCAGCTCCCGGACTAGCGGGACCCCGGAAGGCACAGATACGCAGTATTTT | CASSSRTSGTPEGTDTQYF
TRBJ2-1 | . | . | TRBV7-9 | TGTGCCAGCAGCTTAGGCGTTATCTCTGAGCAGTTCTTC | CASSLGVISEQFF
TRBJ2-6 | . | . | TRBV9 | TGTGCCAGCAGCGAGGGCCTTCGGGCAGGGATGGGCTCTGGGGTCAACGTCCTGACTTTC | CASSEGLRAGMGSGVNVLTF
TRBJ1-5 | few | . | TRBV19 | TGTGCCAGTAGTATAGTGGGCGAAGAATCTTATCAGCCCCAGCATTTT | CASSIVGEESYQPQHF
TRBJ2-1 | . | . | TRBV30 | TGTGCCTGGAGTGTAGGGAATGATGAGCAGTTCTTC | CAWSVGNDEQFF
TRBJ2-2 | few | . | TRBV19 | TGTGCCAGTGGTATAGGAGGCAGACTTAACACCGGGGAGCTGTTTTTT | CASGIGGRLNTGELFF
TRBJ1-1 | many | TRBD1 | TRBV18 | TGTGCCAGCTCAACAACAGGGGTCAAAAACACTGAAGCTTTCTTT | CASSTTGVKNTEAFF
TRBJ2-1 | few | TRBD1 | TRBV7-9 | TGTGCCAGCACCCAGGGACAGTCCCTACCCTACAATGAGCAGTTCTTC | CASTQGQSLPYNEQFF
TRBJ2-7 | . | . | TRBV4-1 | TGCGCCAGCAGCCAAGACAGGGTTAGGGAGCAGTACTTC | CASSQDRVREQYF
TRBJ2-7 | . | . | TRBV28 | TGTGCCAGCAGTTCCCAAGGACATGGGCCCTACGAGCAGTACTTC | CASSSQGHGPYEQYF
TRBJ1-2 | few | . | TRBV10-1 | TGCGCCAGCAGTGAGTTACCCAGGGGTGGCTACACCTTC | CASSELPRGGYTF
TRBJ2-3 | many | TRBD1 | TRBV7-3 | TGTGCCAGCAGCGATCTACTGAGGGGACAGGGGTTAGATACGCAGTATTTT | CASSDLLRGQGLDTQYF
TRBJ2-7 | few | . | TRBV20-1 | TGCAGTGCTCGCCAAGAAGGCTACTACGAGCAGTACTTC | CSARQEGYYEQYF
TRBJ1-1 | . | . | TRBV5-1 | TGCGCCAGCAGCTTGGTAGGGGGGGGCTGGCTGGACACTGAAGCTTTCTTT | CASSLVGGGWLDTEAFF
TRBJ2-5 | . | . | TRBV12-3/TRBV12-4 | TGTGCCAGCAGTTTAGGGCGGCCCGCCAGGCGGACCCAGTACTTC | CASSLGRPARRTQYF
TRBJ2-3 | . | TRBD2 | TRBV12-3/TRBV12-4 | TGTGCCAGCAGTTTAGGAGTAACCCGGGTAGCGGGACGATATACGCAGTATTTT | CASSLGVTRVAGRYTQYF
TRBJ2-1 | many | TRBD2 | TRBV9 | TGTGCCAGCAGCCCCCGAGCGGGAGGGCCTGGGGACAATGAGCAGTTCTTC | CASSPRAGGPGDNEQFF
TRBJ2-5 | many | . | TRBV20-1 | TGCAGTGCTAGAGATGGCCCCGGTCCTCAGTACTTC | CSARDGPGPQYF